The clone carrying this TCR beta chain was observed many times. The target antigen is unknown. The record originates from a study of early T cells in non-severe SARS-CoV-2 infection. The overall study: Sequencing input comprised bulk RNA from unsorted whole blood; chain pairing was not available. General study results and limits: Sequences matched to VDJdb favored anti-spike CD8 responses, while private and CD4 specificities were missed.

Germline V CDR1 and CDR2: DFQATT, SNEGSKA (reference sequence). CDR3 length: 14 residues. Trimming took 2 bases from V and 4 from J; bases not matched to a gene: 5. In the library, individual cDNA molecules carried attached unique molecular identifiers. TCRdb reprocessed the 5' RACE reads via MiXCR and lists one record per CDR3 protein. The repertoire has 54,000 or so distinct CDR3 sequences, around 5.6% of them found once; the top ten carry about 6.8%. The sample comprised whole blood. V gene TRBV20-1 combines with J gene TRBJ2-5; TRBD1 matches 9 bases. The TCR sequence derives from an adult who was a healthcare worker with PCR-confirmed SARS-CoV-2 infection or an uninfected control (not recorded which). CDR3 sequence (DNA): TGCAGTGCTAGATGGGACAGGGATCGAGAGACCCAGTACTTC. It specifies CSARWDRDRETQYF.